The rows below give T cell receptor beta chains drawn from one sample of a study of T cells in Graves' hyperthyroidism and ophthalmopathy. Using its own MiXCR run on the multiplex PCR reads, TCRdb lists one record per CDR3 protein. The table shows roughly 750,000 distinct CDR3 sequences, with 16% occurring only once. Material for sequencing was blood. Receptors originate from a young man with Graves' hyperthyroidism. Both conserved end residues are part of each CDR3. The D gene is left open where the match is weak. Clone size, where shown, is once, few, many, or a class for clones that have expanded.

>TRBV28|.|many|TRBJ2-7
TGTGCCAGCAGTTACCGAGGCCAAGAGCAGTACTTC
CASSYRGQEQYF
>TRBV6-1|.|.|TRBJ2-1
TGTGCCAGCAGCTCCACGAAGCGAGGGAATGAGCAGTTCTTC
CASSSTKRGNEQFF
>TRBV4-1|TRBD2|.|TRBJ2-2
TGCGCCAGCAGCCCGACCACCGGGACTAGCGGTACCGGGGAGCTGTTTTTT
CASSPTTGTSGTGELFF
>TRBV7-2|TRBD2|.|TRBJ2-7
TGTGCCAGCAGCTTAGACGTGCTAGCGGGAGCGGCCGGGGAGCAGTACTTC
CASSLDVLAGAAGEQYF
>TRBV6-1|.|many|TRBJ2-1
TGTGCCAGCAGGATATCTCTACATGAGCAGTTCTTC
CASRISLHEQFF
>TRBV12-3/TRBV12-4|.|many|TRBJ1-2
TGTGCCAGCAGTGGGACATATACTAACTATGGCTACACCTTC
CASSGTYTNYGYTF
>TRBV4-1|TRBD2|few|TRBJ2-2
TGCGCCAGCAGCCACCCCGCGGGAGCAAACACCGGGGAGCTGTTTTTT
CASSHPAGANTGELFF
>TRBV28|.|many|TRBJ2-3
TGTGCCAGCAGTTCCTCAACCCGGTCAGATACGCAGTATTTT
CASSSSTRSDTQYF
>TRBV2|.|many|TRBJ1-6
TGTGCCAGCAAAGGGTATAATTCACCCCTCCACTTT
CASKGYNSPLHF
>TRBV7-2|.|.|TRBJ2-3
TGTGCCAGCAGCTTGTACGGGAAAAGCACAGATACGCAGTATTTT
CASSLYGKSTDTQYF
>TRBV20-1|TRBD2|.|TRBJ2-1
TGCAGTGCTGGGAGACTAGCGGAAACCAATGAGCAGTTCTTC
CSAGRLAETNEQFF
>TRBV12-3/TRBV12-4|.|many|TRBJ1-1
TGTGCCAGCGGCAGTACCGGGGGGAACACTGAAGCTTTCTTT
CASGSTGGNTEAFF
>TRBV11-2|.|many|TRBJ1-1
TGTGCCAGCAGCTTAGGGCCCGGTACGGCTGAAGCTTTCTTT
CASSLGPGTAEAFF
>TRBV20-1|.|many|TRBJ2-7
TGCAGTGCTGAGGAGACAGAGGCCTACGAGCAGTACTTC
CSAEETEAYEQYF
>TRBV12-3/TRBV12-4|.|many|TRBJ1-1
TGTGCCAGCAGTTTGGTTCACACTGAAGCTTTCTTT
CASSLVHTEAFF
>TRBV20-1|.|many|TRBJ2-5
TGCAGTGCTAGAGATCAGGGGCGGGGGACCCAGTACTTC
CSARDQGRGTQYF
>TRBV3-1|.|many|TRBJ1-1
TGTGCCAGCAGCCAAGCTGACACTGAAGCTTTCTTT
CASSQADTEAFF
>TRBV7-2|TRBD2|many|TRBJ2-2
TGTGCCAGCAGCTTAGAACTAGCGGTTAACACCGGGGAGCTGTTTTTT
CASSLELAVNTGELFF
>TRBV6-1|.|.|TRBJ1-6
TGTGCCAGCAGTGAAAGCAACAGTTCACCCCTCCACTTT
CASSESNSSPLHF
>TRBV30|.|many|TRBJ2-7
TGTGCCTGGAGTGTGGGCCAGGCACAGGAGCAGTACTTC
CAWSVGQAQEQYF
>TRBV9|.|many|TRBJ2-5
TGTGCCAGCAGCGTAGGCGTAGCGGCGCTTCAAGAGACCCAGTACTTC
CASSVGVAALQETQYF
>TRBV30|.|many|TRBJ2-3
TGTGCCTGGAAAATACCTAGCACAGATACGCAGTATTTT
CAWKIPSTDTQYF
>TRBV7-9|TRBD1|.|TRBJ2-1
TGTGCCAGCAGCTCCCCCGGGACAGGGGGCATGGGTGAGCAGTTCTTC
CASSSPGTGGMGEQFF
>TRBV29-1|TRBD1|few|TRBJ1-3
TGCAGCGTTTTCATCAGGGGGACTTATGGAAACACCATATATTTT
CSVFIRGTYGNTIYF
>TRBV30|.|.|TRBJ1-1
TGTGCCTGGAGTGTCGGCAGGGGACAGAACACTGAAGCTTTCTTT
CAWSVGRGQNTEAFF
>TRBV7-9|TRBD2|many|TRBJ2-3
TGTGCCAGCAGCTTTAGCGGGAGAAGCACAGATACGCAGTATTTT
CASSFSGRSTDTQYF
>TRBV30|.|many|TRBJ2-1
TGTGCCTGGACAGCGTCCTACAATGAGCAGTTCTTC
CAWTASYNEQFF
>TRBV4-3|TRBD1|few|TRBJ2-1
TGCGCCAGCAGCCAAGATTTGCACAGGGGCGACAATGAGCAGTTCTTC
CASSQDLHRGDNEQFF
>TRBV28|TRBD1|.|TRBJ1-1
TGTGCCAGCAGTTTACCGTCCGGGACAGGGGACTTTGAAGCTTTCTTT
CASSLPSGTGDFEAFF
>TRBV28|.|many|TRBJ2-5
TGTGCCAGCAGTTCCCGGGGGCAGGGAATAGAGACCCAGTACTTC
CASSSRGQGIETQYF
>TRBV12-3/TRBV12-4|.|few|TRBJ1-6
TGTGCCAGCAGTTTAGCGTTTGGTTCACCCCTCCACTTT
CASSLAFGSPLHF
>TRBV6-1|.|many|TRBJ1-4
TGTGCCAGCACAGGACACCGACGCGATAATGAAAAACTGTTTTTT
CASTGHRRDNEKLFF
>TRBV2|.|many|TRBJ1-1
TGTGCCAGCAGTGACAAGGGGGACACTGAAGCTTTCTTT
CASSDKGDTEAFF
>TRBV15|TRBD2|many|TRBJ2-7
TGTGCCACCAGCAGCGGACCACATCTGACTAGCGGGGGACTCTACGAGCAGTACTTC
CATSSGPHLTSGGLYEQYF
>TRBV7-8|TRBD2|many|TRBJ2-1
TGTGCCAGCAGCCAAAAAGCGGGAGAATACAATGAGCAGTTCTTC
CASSQKAGEYNEQFF
>TRBV5-1|TRBD2|.|TRBJ2-3
TGCGCCAGCAGCTCTCAGACTAGCGGGAGAGCAGATACGCAGTATTTT
CASSSQTSGRADTQYF
>TRBV2|.|.|TRBJ1-4
TGTGCCAGCATACCCCTTGCAACTAATGAAAAACTGTTTTTT
CASIPLATNEKLFF
>TRBV11-2|TRBD2|many|TRBJ2-3
TGTGCCAGCAGCTCACCGGGACTAGCGGGAGTTCAAGATACGCAGTATTTT
CASSSPGLAGVQDTQYF
>TRBV29-1|TRBD2|few|TRBJ2-3
TGCAGCGTGGTATGGGCTAGCGGGAGTGACGCGGATACGCAGTATTTT
CSVVWASGSDADTQYF
>TRBV3-1|TRBD2|many|TRBJ2-5
TGTGCCAGCTCACGGGGGGTGGAGACCCAGTACTTC
CASSRGVETQYF
>TRBV28|.|few|TRBJ2-7
TGTGCCAGCAGTTTATATCCAGGGGTTTCTGGCGAGCAGTACTTC
CASSLYPGVSGEQYF
>TRBV11-3|TRBD2|.|TRBJ2-5
TGTGCCAGCAGCGTCCGACAGTTGGGTAGCGGGAGACCCCGAGAGACCCAGTACTTC
CASSVRQLGSGRPRETQYF
>TRBV5-1|.|many|TRBJ2-7
TGCGCCAGCAGCTTGTTCCCCGGGGGCTCCTACGAGCAGTACTTC
CASSLFPGGSYEQYF
>TRBV2|.|.|TRBJ1-4
TGTGCCAGCAGTTTCAGGTTTAATGAAAAACTGTTTTTT
CASSFRFNEKLFF
>TRBV20-1|TRBD1|many|TRBJ1-2
TGCAGTGCTACCCGACAGGGAAGAACGCCGCGACGAGAAGGCTACACCTTC
CSATRQGRTPRREGYTF
>TRBV7-6|.|.|TRBJ2-3
TGTGCCAGCAGCCCCCAGACACAGACAGATACGCAGTATTTT
CASSPQTQTDTQYF
>TRBV12-3/TRBV12-4|.|many|TRBJ2-2
TGTGCCAGCAGTCCGGCCGGGACATACACCGGGGAGCTGTTTTTT
CASSPAGTYTGELFF
>TRBV3-1|.|many|TRBJ1-2
TGTGCCAGCAGCCAAGACACTTACGGCTACACCTTC
CASSQDTYGYTF
>TRBV27|.|few|TRBJ1-3
TGTGCCAGCGGAGCAGCCCGTGGAAACACCATATATTTT
CASGAARGNTIYF
>TRBV4-1|.|.|TRBJ2-5
TGCGCCAGCAGCCAAGATGCCGGTGGAGGGGCACCTGGCGGACAGTACTTC
CASSQDAGGGAPGGQYF
>TRBV15|.|.|TRBJ2-7
TGTGCCACCAGCAGCCCGACCGAATACTACGAGCAGTACTTC
CATSSPTEYYEQYF